This TCR beta chain appears in the sequencing data of a study of lymphopenia after photon versus proton radiotherapy. The study, taken as a whole, reports: After lymphocyte nadir, photon-treated repertoires showed oligoclonal expansion, especially CD8+ Temra. Relative stability marked proton patients; photon patients lost diversity and naive cells.

This clone was detected only once. The antigen remains undetermined. Assay used: immunoSEQ multiplex PCR; TCRdb lists only in-frame clones, some missing. The sample holds 28,000 or so clones, 85% seen once. V gave up 3 bases and J gave up 6 bases; unmatched junction bases: 5. In germline, CDR1 is LNHDA, CDR2 SQIVND (reference sequence). The CDR3 is 14 residues long. This chain uses TRBV19 with TRBJ2-7, with 10 bases aligning to TRBD2. The source was peripheral blood, collected from a patient treated with photon-based radiotherapy. The TCR was taken from a man aged 30-40 years with gastric cancer. The CDR3: CASSMELAGSEQYF. Written as DNA, the CDR3 is TGTGCCAGTAGTATGGAACTAGCGGGATCCGAGCAGTACTTC.